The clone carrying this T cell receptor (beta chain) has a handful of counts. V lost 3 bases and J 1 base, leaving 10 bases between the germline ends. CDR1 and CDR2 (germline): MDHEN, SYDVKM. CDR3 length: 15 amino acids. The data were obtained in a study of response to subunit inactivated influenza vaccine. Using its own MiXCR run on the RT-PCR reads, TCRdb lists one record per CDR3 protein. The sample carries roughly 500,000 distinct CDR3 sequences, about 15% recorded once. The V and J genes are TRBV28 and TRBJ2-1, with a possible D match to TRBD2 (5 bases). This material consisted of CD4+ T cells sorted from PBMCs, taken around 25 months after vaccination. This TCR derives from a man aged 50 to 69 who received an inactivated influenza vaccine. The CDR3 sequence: CASSFRSGSYNEQFF. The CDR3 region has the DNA TGTGCCAGCAGTTTTAGGAGCGGTTCCTACAATGAGCAGTTCTTC.